This T cell receptor beta chain was sequenced during a study of a mutant IDH1 vaccine in newly diagnosed glioma. Time point here: week 35, safety follow-up. In every dose of vaccine, 300 ug of mutant IDH1 20-mer peptide was given alongside topical imiquimod. From germline, CDR1 is SEHNR and CDR2 FQNEAQ (reference sequence). The CDR3 is 15 residues long. The J segment lost 4 bases and the V segment lost 4 bases, leaving 5 bases of the junction unmatched. To note about this clone: Its antigen is not identified.

The repertoire was sequenced with immunoSEQ multiplex PCR; TCRdb's copy has only in-frame clones and lacks some. This table holds over 60,000 clones, more than 80% found once. This receptor was identified in a middle-aged man with glioma. The rearrangement joins TRBV7-9 to TRBJ1-4; 8 positions match TRBD1. Sequencing was performed on PBMCs, taken from a glioma patient whose treatment included an IDH1 peptide vaccine. The CDR3 region is CASSSGQGYNEKLFF. Written as DNA, the CDR3 is TGTGCCAGCAGCTCAGGACAGGGCTATAATGAAAAACTGTTTTTT.